A few counts support the clone carrying this T cell receptor (beta chain). Its specificity is unknown. CDR1 LGHNA and CDR2 YSLEER come from the germline V gene. The CDR3 loop spans 15 amino acids. Deletions cut 2 bases from V and 1 base from J, with 8 bases between. This record comes from a study of beta chain features in type 1 diabetes. Every isolated RNA sample was fully reverse transcribed, so sequencing captured expressed TCRB transcripts. The table came from immunoSEQ multiplex PCR; TCRdb's copy has only in-frame clones and leaves some out. The repertoire holds about 320,000 clones, with 12% to 15% as singletons. Study results and limitations: Patients and controls would be equally affected if PCR favored shorter templates.

The clonotype originates from a young man in good health. The genes are TRBV4-3 and TRBJ2-2; D remains unclear. The sequencing input was central memory CD4+ T cells from blood. The CDR3 region is CASSQYLLNTGELFF. The CDR3 DNA follows: TGCGCCAGCAGCCAATACTTACTGAACACCGGGGAGCTGTTTTTT.